This T cell receptor beta chain was recorded in a study of cytotoxic CD8 clonotypes in ibrutinib-treated CLL. Whole-study results and caveats: Age-matched healthy donor levels were exceeded by baseline clonality, which tracked circulating CD8+ T-cell counts. Clonality was elevated at ibrutinib response and had returned toward baseline at progression.

Germline V gene sequence: CDR1 SNHLY, CDR2 FYNNEI. This CDR3 is 14 amino acids long. V shed 2 bases and J shed 1 base, with 8 bases lying between them. This table comes from immunoSEQ multiplex PCR, and its TCRdb copy is limited to in-frame clones, with some not included. This sample has fewer than 150,000 clones, with under 90% found just once. In the case of this clone: Antigen specificity is unknown.

Material: PBMCs, obtained after 24 months of ibrutinib treatment. This receptor was taken from a human donor with chronic lymphocytic leukemia. This chain connects TRBV2 to TRBJ1-1; D remains unclear. The CDR3 region is CASSELGRNTEAFF. The CDR3 bases are TGTGCCAGCAGTGAACTCGGCAGGAACACTGAAGCTTTCTTT.